Shown below are 27 T cell receptor beta chains from a single sample sequenced in a study of a mutant IDH1 vaccine in newly diagnosed glioma. Data came from immunoSEQ multiplex PCR; TCRdb stores just in-frame clones and leaves some out. The table includes about 44,000 clones, 81% detected once. Time point described: week 35, safety follow-up. In the vaccine, a single dose held 300 ug of the mutant IDH1 20-mer peptide, along with topical imiquimod. Antigens for these TCRs are unknown. Source: PBMCs, taken from a glioma patient whose treatment included an IDH1 peptide vaccine. These receptors came from a woman in her 40s with glioma. Some clones in this sample may be carry-over from other donors' samples.

The chain is built from TRBV6-5 and TRBJ2-7, with D possibly called TRBD1 or TRBD2 (6 bases each). The V gene lost 5 bases and the J gene lost 8 bases, with 22 bases spanning the gap. In germline, CDR1 is MNHEY, CDR2 SVGAGI. This CDR3 is built from 15 residues. The chain's CDR3 is CASSPSLPGGGQQYF. In DNA, the CDR3 is TGTGCCAGCAGTCCCTCCCTTCCCGGGGGCGGACAGCAGTACTTC.

The J gene is TRBJ2-1, the V gene TRBV7-9; either TRBD1 or TRBD2 may supply D (7 bases each). Germline V gives CDR1 SEHNR, CDR2 FQNEAQ (reference sequence). Trimming removed 6 bases from V and 7 bases from J, with 22 bases in between. This CDR3 is 16 amino acids long. In DNA, the CDR3 is TGTGCCAGCAGGGGAGGGAAAACAGGGGAGGAGAATGAGCAGTTCTTC. Amino acids: CASRGGKTGEENEQFF.

The V and J genes are TRBV4-3 and TRBJ1-1, with unresolved D. This CDR3 spans 13 amino acids. Trimming shortened V by 2 bases and J by 0 bases, and 4 bases separated the two germline ends. Germline CDR1 is LGHNA and CDR2 is YSLEER. CDR3 amino acids: CASSQSVNTEAFF. The CDR3 nucleotides are TGCGCCAGCAGCCAATCAGTGAACACTGAAGCTTTCTTT.

This clone appeared a single time. The rearrangement joins TRBV7-3 to TRBJ1-2, with unresolved D. The CDR3 loop spans 14 amino acids. Germline-derived CDR1 and CDR2 are SGHTA and FQGTGA. Trimming took 0 bases from V and 3 from J, leaving 8 bases between them. The CDR3 nucleotides read TGTGCCAGCAGCTTAACGCCGGGCCACTATGGCTACACCTTC. Translating gives CASSLTPGHYGYTF.

The J gene is TRBJ1-4, the V gene TRBV13, with D unresolved. The CDR3 runs 16 residues. Trimming stripped 5 bases from V and 4 bases from J, with 17 bases between. Germline lookup yields CDR1 PRHDT and CDR2 FYEKMQ (reference sequence). CDR3 sequence: CASSPPGGLSNEKLFF. The CDR3 nucleotides are TGTGCCAGCAGCCCCCCCGGAGGACTGAGTAATGAAAAACTGTTTTTT.

The chain recombines TRBV11-3 with TRBJ2-2, with 7 bases identical to TRBD1. CDR3 length: 18 amino acids. Germline loops: CDR1 SGHNT, CDR2 YENEEA. V lost 0 bases and J lost 2; bases outside the gene matches: 9. CDR3: CASSLDLLGQVNTGELFF. The CDR3 bases are TGTGCCAGCAGCTTAGATCTCCTCGGACAGGTTAACACCGGGGAGCTGTTTTTT.

The chain links TRBV14 to TRBJ1-2; unclear D gene. CDR1 SGHDN and CDR2 FVKESK come from the germline V gene. V shed 2 bases and J shed 4 bases, with 11 bases lying between them. The CDR3 loop spans 14 amino acids. The CDR3 region is CASSQKDRGYGYTF. CDR3 DNA: TGTGCCAGCAGCCAAAAAGACCGGGGCTATGGCTACACCTTC. Filled out from reference TRBV14 and TRBJ1-2, the complete variable domain reads EAGVTQFPSHSVIEKGQTVTLRCDPISGHDNLYWYRRVMGKEIKFLLHFVKESKQDESGMPNNRFLAERTGGTYSTLKVQPAELEDSGVYFCASSQKDRGYGYTFGSGTRLTVV.

The chain uses TRBV2 and TRBJ1-1; D unresolved. Trimming took off 4 bases at V and 3 bases at J, with 6 bases between the two ends. The CDR3 loop spans 12 amino acids. CDR1 is SNHLY and CDR2 is FYNNEI in the germline V gene. The chain's CDR3 is CASSVSDTEAFF. CDR3 bases: TGTGCCAGCAGTGTGTCTGACACTGAAGCTTTCTTT.

The chain employs TRBV6-4 and TRBJ1-4; 7 positions match TRBD1. Germline V gives CDR1 MRHNA, CDR2 SNTAGT. This CDR3 region has 17 residues. V gave up 6 bases and J gave up 8 bases; unmatched junction bases: 18. CDR3 DNA: TGTGCCAGCAGGGGAGGGTCTGACAGGGAAGATCGGGAAAAACTGTTTTTT. Amino acids: CASRGGSDREDREKLFF.

The V gene is TRBV6-8, the J gene TRBJ1-2; D possibly corresponds to TRBD1 (5 bases). Trimming cost V 10 bases and J 5 bases, with 26 bases left between them. CDR1 and CDR2 from the germline V gene are MNHGY and SAAAGT. CDR3 length: 16 amino acids. Written as DNA, the CDR3 is TGTGCCACCCCCCATTCGGGGGTTCGTGGGGGATATGGCTACACCTTC. Translation: CATPHSGVRGGYGYTF.

V usage is TRBV11-2 and J usage is TRBJ1-1; 7 nucleotides agree with TRBD1. The trim removed 4 bases at V and 4 bases at J, leaving 3 bases unmatched. The CDR3 extends over 13 amino acids. CDR1 is SGHAT, CDR2 FQNNGV, per germline. CDR3 sequence reads: CASSSYRGTEAFF. Written as DNA, the CDR3 is TGTGCCAGCAGCTCGTACAGGGGCACTGAAGCTTTCTTT.

The chain joins TRBV7-3 to TRBJ1-5; D gene ambiguous. V lost 2 bases and J lost 5, with 7 bases in between. This CDR3 has 13 amino acids. Germline V gene sequence: CDR1 SGHTA, CDR2 FQGTGA. CDR3 amino acids: CASSLSWDQPQHF. For the CDR3, the DNA is TGTGCCAGCAGCTTATCCTGGGATCAGCCCCAGCATTTT.

The chain combines TRBV5-5 with TRBJ2-5; 10 bases align to TRBD2. The germline V gene encodes CDR1 SGHKS and CDR2 YYEKEE (reference sequence). This CDR3 spans 14 amino acids. V trimming: 4 bases; J trimming: 2 bases; junction bases outside the gene matches: 2. The CDR3 bases are TGTGCCAGCAGCAAACTAGCGGGGCAAGAGACCCAGTACTTC. Translating it yields CASSKLAGQETQYF.

The J gene is TRBJ2-1, the V gene TRBV4-3; D not resolved. The germline CDR1 and CDR2 sequences are LGHNA and YSLEER. The CDR3 contains 15 residues. The ends were cut back, 0 bases at V and 8 bases at J, with 14 bases in the middle. This chain's CDR3 is CASSQDGVIEDEQFF. In DNA, the CDR3 is TGCGCCAGCAGCCAAGATGGCGTAATTGAGGATGAGCAGTTCTTC.

This clone has only one observation. This chain joins TRBV29-1 and TRBJ2-1; D may be TRBD2 (6 bases). The CDR3 extends over 15 amino acids. From germline, CDR1 is SQVTM and CDR2 ANQGSEA. V lost 1 base to trimming and J lost 7 bases, with 17 bases between them. This CDR3 is CSVEGRGKSRNEQFF. The CDR3 region has the DNA TGCAGCGTTGAAGGACGGGGGAAGTCGAGGAATGAGCAGTTCTTC.

This chain uses TRBV13 with TRBJ2-6, with D possibly TRBD1 on 5 matching bases. This CDR3 comprises 18 residues. Per the germline V gene, CDR1 is PRHDT and CDR2 is FYEKMQ (reference sequence). The V gene lost 2 bases and the J gene lost 0 bases, with 14 bases spanning the gap. CDR3: CASSLRAGSSSGANVLTF. The CDR3 DNA is TGTGCCAGCAGCTTAAGGGCAGGGTCGAGCTCTGGGGCCAACGTCCTGACTTTC.

This chain uses TRBV19 with TRBJ1-2; D remains unclear. The CDR3 is made up of 14 amino acids. V gave up 7 bases and J gave up 4 bases, with 16 bases separating them. Germline values: CDR1 LNHDA, CDR2 SQIVND (reference sequence). The CDR3 loop is CASTPAAQTYGYTF. The CDR3 DNA is TGTGCCAGTACGCCCGCCGCTCAGACCTATGGCTACACCTTC.

The CDR3 here is CASSYGDGQPQHF. The CDR3 bases are TGTGCCAGCAGTTACGGGGACGGGCAGCCCCAGCATTTT. V and J are TRBV6-5 and TRBJ1-5; maybe TRBD1 (5 bases). Germline V gene lookup returns CDR1 MNHEY and CDR2 SVGAGI. With 2 bases removed from V and 7 bases from J, the gap between germline ends came to 9 bases. This CDR3 is built from 13 residues.

V and J are TRBV7-9 and TRBJ1-2; D gene uncertain. Germline loops: CDR1 SEHNR, CDR2 FQNEAQ (reference sequence). Deletions cut 2 bases from V and 8 bases from J, with 12 bases between. CDR3 length: 13 amino acids. For the CDR3, the DNA is TGTGCCAGCAGCTTAAACCCAGAGGGAGGCTACACCTTC. The encoded protein is CASSLNPEGGYTF.

The V gene is TRBV27, the J gene TRBJ2-7, with 10 nucleotides matching TRBD2. The CDR3 has 14 residues. Germline V gene sequence: CDR1 MNHEY, CDR2 SMNVEV (reference sequence). J gave up 4 bases and V 4 bases, and 4 bases lay outside the gene matches. The CDR3 sequence: CASSSGLAVYEQYF. The CDR3 DNA sequence: TGTGCCAGCAGTTCCGGACTAGCGGTATACGAGCAGTACTTC.

V usage is TRBV5-1 and J usage is TRBJ2-3; D is undetermined. Per the germline V gene, CDR1 is SGHRS and CDR2 is YFSETQ. The CDR3 is 13 residues long. Trimming shortened V by 5 bases and J by 2 bases, and 9 bases separated the two germline ends. CDR3 in DNA: TGCGCCAGCAGGCAGGAACCCACAGATACGCAGTATTTT. Encoded protein: CASRQEPTDTQYF.

The chain is built from TRBV9 and TRBJ1-4; D not resolved. Germline V gene lookup returns CDR1 SGDLS and CDR2 YYNGEE. The CDR3 loop spans 16 amino acids. The V and J ends lost 4 bases and 8 bases respectively, with 21 bases between them. The CDR3 here is CASSRTPLPGGEKLFF. Here the CDR3 DNA reads TGTGCCAGCAGCAGAACCCCACTACCTGGAGGGGAAAAACTGTTTTTT. The full variable domain, with the rest looked up from reference TRBV9 and TRBJ1-4, is DSGVTQTPKHLITATGQRVTLRCSPRSGDLSVYWYQQSLDQGLQFLIQYYNGEERAKGNILERFSAQQFPDLHSELNLSSLELGDSALYFCASSRTPLPGGEKLFFGSGTQLSVL.

The J gene is TRBJ2-3, the V gene TRBV6-5; TRBD2 matches 7 bases. The CDR3 is made up of 16 amino acids. From germline, CDR1 is MNHEY and CDR2 SVGAGI. V trimming: 0 bases; J trimming: 1 base; junction bases outside the gene matches: 4. CDR3 loop: CASSYSLAGGTDTQYF. The CDR3 DNA is TGTGCCAGCAGTTACTCGTTAGCGGGCGGCACAGATACGCAGTATTTT.

This chain connects TRBV5-1 to TRBJ1-3; unclear D gene. The germline gives CDR1 SGHRS, CDR2 YFSETQ. The ends were cut back, 2 bases at V and 2 bases at J, with 8 bases in the middle. The CDR3 covers 14 residues. The CDR3 is CASSFGFPGNTIYF. The CDR3 DNA reads as TGCGCCAGCAGCTTTGGCTTTCCTGGAAACACCATATATTTT.

The gene calls are TRBV27 and TRBJ1-2; no clear D gene. The CDR3 is 13 amino acids. The germline V gene encodes CDR1 MNHEY and CDR2 SMNVEV (reference sequence). V gave up 2 bases and J gave up 3 bases, with 7 bases separating them. Here the CDR3 reads CASSLSGDYGYTF. DNA for the CDR3: TGTGCCAGCAGTTTAAGCGGGGACTATGGCTACACCTTC.

The chain recombines TRBV10-3 with TRBJ1-2; TRBD1 is a possible D gene (5 bases). Germline lookup yields CDR1 ENHRY and CDR2 SYGVKD. Trimming shortened V by 3 bases and J by 7 bases, and 15 bases separated the two germline ends. The CDR3 length is 14 residues. Here the CDR3 reads CAISDRDYGGGYTF. The CDR3 nucleotides read TGTGCCATCAGTGACCGGGACTACGGGGGTGGCTACACCTTC.

The rearrangement links TRBV4-1 to TRBJ2-7; D may be TRBD1 or TRBD2 (7 bases each). Germline V gives CDR1 MGHRA, CDR2 YSYEKL. The CDR3 is 14 amino acids. Trimming cost V 8 bases and J 3 bases, with 17 bases left between them. The CDR3 region is CASPRGTACYEQYF. CDR3 in DNA: TGCGCCAGCCCGCGGGGGACAGCATGCTACGAGCAGTACTTC.